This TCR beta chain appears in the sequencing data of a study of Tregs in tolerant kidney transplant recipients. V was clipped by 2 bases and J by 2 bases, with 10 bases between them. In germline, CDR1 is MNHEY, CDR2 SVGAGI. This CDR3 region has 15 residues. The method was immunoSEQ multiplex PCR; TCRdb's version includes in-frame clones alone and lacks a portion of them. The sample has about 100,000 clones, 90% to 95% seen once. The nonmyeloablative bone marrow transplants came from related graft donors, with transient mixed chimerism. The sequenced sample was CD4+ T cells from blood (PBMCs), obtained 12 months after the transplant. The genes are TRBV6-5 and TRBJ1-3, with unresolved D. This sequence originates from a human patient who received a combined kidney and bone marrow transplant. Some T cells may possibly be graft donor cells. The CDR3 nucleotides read TGTGCCAGCAGTTACGGGCAGAACACTGGAAACACCATATATTTT. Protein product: CASSYGQNTGNTIYF.